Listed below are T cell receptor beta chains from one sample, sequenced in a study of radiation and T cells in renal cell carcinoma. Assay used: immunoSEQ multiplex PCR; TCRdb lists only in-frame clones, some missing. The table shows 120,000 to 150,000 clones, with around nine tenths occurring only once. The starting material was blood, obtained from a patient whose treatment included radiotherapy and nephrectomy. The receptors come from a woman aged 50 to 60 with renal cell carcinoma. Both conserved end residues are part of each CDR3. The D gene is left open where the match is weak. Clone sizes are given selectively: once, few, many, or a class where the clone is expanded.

TGTGCCAGCAGCCCAGGACAGAACACCGGGGAGCTGTTTTTT CASSPGQNTGELFF - TRBJ2-2 TRBV5-4 -
TGTGCCAGTTCTACTAGCGGGGGTGGCACCTACAATGAGCAGTTCTTC CASSTSGGGTYNEQFF - TRBJ2-1 TRBV5-4 TRBD2
TGCAGTGCTAGGGATACCGGCGAGCAGTACTTC CSARDTGEQYF - TRBJ2-7 TRBV20-1 -
TGCGCCAGCAGCAGCCTCTTACAGGGAGTAGGTACAGATACGCAGTATTTT CASSSLLQGVGTDTQYF - TRBJ2-3 TRBV5-1 -
TGTGCCAGTAGTACCTACCAACAGATTACGCAGTATTTT CASSTYQQITQYF - TRBJ2-3 TRBV19 -
TGTGCCAGCAGTTCACGACTAGCGGGCCTCGCTTTGGATACGCAGTATTTT CASSSRLAGLALDTQYF - TRBJ2-3 TRBV2 TRBD2
TGTGCCAGCAGCCTCGACCGCGGGGGTTACAATGAGCAGTTCTTC CASSLDRGGYNEQFF - TRBJ2-1 TRBV9 TRBD2
TGTGCCAGCAGTGTTGGGGTGGAGAACACTGAAGCTTTCTTT CASSVGVENTEAFF - TRBJ1-1 TRBV6-1 -
TGTGCCTGGAGCTTGACTTATGGCTACACCTTC CAWSLTYGYTF - TRBJ1-2 TRBV30 -
TGTGCCAGCAGCTCTGGAGCAGACAGGGGTGGGCTCTACATTCAGTACTTC CASSSGADRGGLYIQYF - TRBJ2-4 TRBV5-5 TRBD1
TGTGCCAGCAGTCGCTCCGGGCTTTATCAGCCCCAGCATTTT CASSRSGLYQPQHF - TRBJ1-5 TRBV6-6 -
TGTGCCAGCAGCTTACTCCCCGAAGAGTGGGATACGCAGTATTTT CASSLLPEEWDTQYF - TRBJ2-3 TRBV7-6 -
TGTGCCAGCAGCGTAGGGGGCAGTCCCTACGAGCAGTACTTC CASSVGGSPYEQYF - TRBJ2-7 TRBV9 -
TGTGCCAGCAGCTCTATTTCTTATGGCTACACCTTC CASSSISYGYTF - TRBJ1-2 TRBV7-9 -
TGCGCCAGCAGCGGGGACATCTTAAATGGGGCTTTCTTT CASSGDILNGAFF once TRBJ1-1 TRBV5-1 -
TGCGCCAGCAGTGAGCGGGTGTACGGACAGGGGGCGATTACCGGGGAGCTGTTTTTT CASSERVYGQGAITGELFF - TRBJ2-2 TRBV10-1 TRBD1
TGCGCCAGCAGCTTGGATGCAGGGAACACTGAAGCTTTCTTT CASSLDAGNTEAFF few TRBJ1-1 TRBV5-1 -
TGTGCCAGTAGTATAGATGGGGCAGCTTTAGGCGAAAAACTGTTTTTT CASSIDGAALGEKLFF - TRBJ1-4 TRBV19 -
TGTGCCAGCAGCTCACACCAGGGAAATACGCAGTATTTT CASSSHQGNTQYF - TRBJ2-3 TRBV5-4 -
TGTGCCAGCACCATGACAGAAAATCAGCCCCAGCATTTT CASTMTENQPQHF many TRBJ1-5 TRBV6-6 -
TGTGCCAGCTCACCACCGACGAGCTACGAGCAGTACTTC CASSPPTSYEQYF - TRBJ2-7 TRBV18 -
TGTGCCAGCAGTTACTCAGGAGAAGCGTTGAATGGCTACACCTTC CASSYSGEALNGYTF - TRBJ1-2 TRBV6-5 -
TGTGCCAGCAGTGAACCCGCGGGAGACGACAATGAGCAGTTCTTC CASSEPAGDDNEQFF once TRBJ2-1 TRBV2 TRBD2
TGTGCCAGCAGAGAATCGGGGACAGGGGGTGGCTACACCTTC CASRESGTGGGYTF few TRBJ1-2 TRBV27 TRBD1
TGTGCCACACGGCGGGAGGGCCCTTCCTACGAGCAGTACTTC CATRREGPSYEQYF - TRBJ2-7 TRBV19 TRBD2
TGTGCCAGCAGCTTAGGACAGGGGGGGTACGAGCAGTACTTC CASSLGQGGYEQYF - TRBJ2-7 TRBV7-9 TRBD1
TGTGCCAGCAGCAAAGGGGCTAACTATGGCTACACCTTC CASSKGANYGYTF few TRBJ1-2 TRBV21-1 -
TGTGCCAGCAGTCCCGGGTCATACTACGAGCAGTACTTC CASSPGSYYEQYF - TRBJ2-7 TRBV7-2 -
TGTGCCAGCAGTGACAGGGGGCTCGGAAACACCATATATTTT CASSDRGLGNTIYF - TRBJ1-3 TRBV6-1 TRBD1
TGTGCCAGCAGTGTTCTGGGACAGGGGGCAAATTCACCCCTCCACTTT CASSVLGQGANSPLHF once TRBJ1-6 TRBV2 TRBD1
TGCGCCAGCAGCGACGGGACAGGGAACACTGAAGCTTTCTTT CASSDGTGNTEAFF - TRBJ1-1 TRBV5-1 TRBD1
TGTGCCAGCAGCTTAACGGGACAGGGGGGCTACGAGCAGTACTTC CASSLTGQGGYEQYF - TRBJ2-7 TRBV5-6 TRBD1
TGTGCCAGCAGGGTACGGGGGGGGGTCGACACTGAAGCTTTCTTT CASRVRGGVDTEAFF - TRBJ1-1 TRBV13 -
TGTGCCAGCAGCCCCGGACCCCAGCTTGCGAATCAGCCCCAGCATTTT CASSPGPQLANQPQHF - TRBJ1-5 TRBV28 -
TGTGCCATCAGTGAGTCCACAGGGTGGTGGGACTACGAGCAGTACTTC CAISESTGWWDYEQYF - TRBJ2-7 TRBV10-3 -
TGTGCCAGCAGCTCCTATGGACAGCAGTACGAGCAGTACTTC CASSSYGQQYEQYF - TRBJ2-7 TRBV7-2 -
TGTGCCAGCAGCCCCGGGACCACCACAGATACGCAGTATTTT CASSPGTTTDTQYF - TRBJ2-3 TRBV9 -
TGTGCCAGCAGTTCGGGACAGGGGAACAATGGCTACACCTTC CASSSGQGNNGYTF - TRBJ1-2 TRBV28 TRBD1
TGTGCCAGCAGCCCACAGGGGACAGCTGGAAACACCATATATTTT CASSPQGTAGNTIYF - TRBJ1-3 TRBV7-2 TRBD1
TGTGCCAGCAGCAAAGTAAGGTATGGCTACACCTTC CASSKVRYGYTF - TRBJ1-2 TRBV21-1 -
TGTGCCAGCCTCCCCCGCGGCCTAGCGGGTGACACAGATACGCAGTATTTT CASLPRGLAGDTDTQYF - TRBJ2-3 TRBV11-3 TRBD2
TGTGCCAGCAGCGCCCGCCGAGGAGGGGCGGCGATAAGGGCTTTCTTT CASSARRGGAAIRAFF - TRBJ1-1 TRBV21-1 -
TGTGCCAGCAGCCCGGGACCAAAGGGGGAAAAACTGTTTTTT CASSPGPKGEKLFF - TRBJ1-4 TRBV11-2 -
TGTGCCAGCAGCGCCCGCGCGGGGGGCGCAGGTGGTTCCACTGAAGCTTTCTTT CASSARAGGAGGSTEAFF - TRBJ1-1 TRBV13 -